The rows below give T cell receptor beta chains drawn from one sample of a study of blood T cells in healthy people across ages. Each CDR3 protein is one row after TCRdb ran MiXCR on the 5' RACE reads. The sample consists of hundreds of thousands of distinct CDR3 sequences, less than 60% of them appearing once. The sequencing input was blood. The receptors were sampled from an elderly man in good health. Both conserved end residues are part of each CDR3. The D gene is left open where the match is weak. Clone size is not always given. Where it is, it says once, few, many or a class for expanded clones.

V gene	D gene	clone size	J gene	CDR3 DNA	CDR3 protein
TRBV20-1	TRBD1	NA	TRBJ2-7	TGCAGTGCATCTGACAGGGGTGGGTCCTACGAGCAGTACTTC	CSASDRGGSYEQYF
TRBV7-3	TRBD2	few	TRBJ2-1	TGTGCCAGCAGCTTGGGGACTAGTCCCAATGAGCAGTTCTTC	CASSLGTSPNEQFF
TRBV2	TRBD1	NA	TRBJ2-7	TGTGCCAGCAGGGTCGGACAGGGGTCCCACGAGCAGTACTTC	CASRVGQGSHEQYF
TRBV15	TRBD2	NA	TRBJ2-1	TGTGCCACCAGCATTGGGACGGGTAGCGGGAGCACCAACAATGAGCAGTTCTTC	CATSIGTGSGSTNNEQFF
TRBV28	NA	NA	TRBJ1-6	TGTGCCAGCAGTTTACGGATTAATAATTCACCCCTCCACTTT	CASSLRINNSPLHF
TRBV20-1	TRBD2	NA	TRBJ2-7	TGCAGTGCCCTAGCGGGAGATTCCTACGAGCAGTACTTC	CSALAGDSYEQYF
TRBV29-1	TRBD1	few	TRBJ1-2	TGCAGCGTTGAGTTAGGTCGGACAGGGATGAACTATGGCTACACCTTC	CSVELGRTGMNYGYTF
TRBV28	TRBD1	NA	TRBJ1-1	TGTGCCAGCAGTGTTGCCGGGACAGGGCCTGAAGCTTTCTTT	CASSVAGTGPEAFF
TRBV5-1	NA	NA	TRBJ2-1	TGCGCCAGCAGCTTATCCCAAACCCGTCGGGAGCAGTTCTTC	CASSLSQTRREQFF
TRBV11-2	NA	few	TRBJ2-2	TGTGCCAGCAGCTCGGCTGACAGGTCCGGGGAGCTGTTTTTT	CASSSADRSGELFF
TRBV5-5	TRBD2	NA	TRBJ2-7	TGTGCCAGCAGCTTGGCCGAGGGACGGTACCTAGCGGAAAGGGATTCCTACGAGCAGTACTTC	CASSLAEGRYLAERDSYEQYF
TRBV9	TRBD2	few	TRBJ2-1	TGTGCCAGCAGCGAGGCGGGACTAGTTAATGAGCAGTTCTTC	CASSEAGLVNEQFF
TRBV20-1	NA	many	TRBJ2-5	TGCAGTGCTTCGCGCTTGAGGGGCCAAGAGACCCAGTACTTC	CSASRLRGQETQYF
TRBV29-1	NA	NA	TRBJ2-3	TGCAGCGTTGAAGATCTTCGGGAGGATACGCAGTATTTT	CSVEDLREDTQYF